A selection of T cell receptor beta chains follows, all from one sample in a study of CD8+ T cells in alopecia areata. Using immunoSEQ multiplex PCR, the repertoire was profiled, and TCRdb retains in-frame clones only, with some absent. This sample yields 150,000 to 200,000 clones, of which less than 70% are seen a single time; more than 13% belongs to the top ten. The sample here was CD4+ T cells sorted from blood, taken at week 24, from a patient treated with tofacitinib. The source is a human donor with alopecia areata. Each CDR3 is given with its conserved first and last residue. Each record gives: clone size, V gene, D gene, J gene, CDR3 DNA, CDR3 protein. A D gene is named only where the DNA matches it firmly. Expanded clones are given a class, and other clones once, few, many or no size at all.

size: many; V: TRBV29-1; D: NA; J: TRBJ2-6; DNA: TGCAGCGTCGCCTCTGGGGCCAACGTCCTGACTTTC; CDR3: CSVASGANVLTF
size: few; V: TRBV29-1; D: TRBD2; J: TRBJ2-1; DNA: TGCAGCGTTGACTCTAGCGGGGGCGATGAGCAGTTCTTC; CDR3: CSVDSSGGDEQFF
size: NA; V: TRBV18; D: NA; J: TRBJ2-1; DNA: TGTGCCAGCTCACCACCCTCTTCGCGTGAGCAGTTCTTC; CDR3: CASSPPSSREQFF
size: NA; V: TRBV10-3; D: TRBD2; J: TRBJ2-5; DNA: TGTGCCATCAGTGAGTCGGTACTAGCGCAGGAGACCCAGTACTTC; CDR3: CAISESVLAQETQYF
size: NA; V: TRBV5-1; D: TRBD1; J: TRBJ2-1; DNA: TGCGCCACCGAGGGGACAGACAATGAGCAGTTCTTC; CDR3: CATEGTDNEQFF
size: NA; V: TRBV7-9; D: TRBD1; J: TRBJ2-6; DNA: TGTGCCAGCGTACATCAGACTGACAGGGTTACGTATGGGGCCAACGTCCTGACTTTC; CDR3: CASVHQTDRVTYGANVLTF
size: few; V: TRBV19; D: NA; J: TRBJ2-2; DNA: TGTGCCAGTAGTATCTCCGGGGAGCTGTTTTTT; CDR3: CASSISGELFF
size: NA; V: TRBV25-1; D: TRBD1; J: TRBJ1-5; DNA: TGTGCCAGCAGTGACCGGGACAGGGGGCGCGTCAGCAATCAGCCCCAGCATTTT; CDR3: CASSDRDRGRVSNQPQHF
size: NA; V: TRBV5-1; D: NA; J: TRBJ1-1; DNA: TGCGCCAGCAGGGCAGGGGCGAACACTGAAGCTTTCTTT; CDR3: CASRAGANTEAFF
size: few; V: TRBV29-1; D: NA; J: TRBJ1-1; DNA: TGCAGCGCTGGATCCGGGAACACTGAAGCTTTCTTT; CDR3: CSAGSGNTEAFF
size: NA; V: TRBV30; D: NA; J: TRBJ1-1; DNA: TGTGCCTGGAGTAGAACCGGGACCAATAAATTCTTGAACACTGAAGCTTTCTTT; CDR3: CAWSRTGTNKFLNTEAFF
size: NA; V: TRBV11-1; D: TRBD1; J: TRBJ2-5; DNA: TGTGCCAGCAGCTTACGGGGACAGAAAGAGACCCAGTACTTC; CDR3: CASSLRGQKETQYF
size: NA; V: TRBV19; D: TRBD1; J: TRBJ1-5; DNA: TGTGCCAGTAGTATGGGGACAGTCGGCAATCAGCCCCAGCATTTT; CDR3: CASSMGTVGNQPQHF
size: NA; V: TRBV10-3; D: NA; J: TRBJ1-2; DNA: TGTGCCTCACGTGCTGAGGTCAGGAGATATGGCTACACCTTC; CDR3: CASRAEVRRYGYTF
size: NA; V: TRBV4-1; D: NA; J: TRBJ2-5; DNA: TGCGCCAGCAGCCCGGGACCCTTGGGGACCCAGTACTTC; CDR3: CASSPGPLGTQYF
size: NA; V: TRBV2; D: NA; J: TRBJ2-3; DNA: TGTGCCAGCAGTCGACAGGTGTCCACAGATACGCAGTATTTT; CDR3: CASSRQVSTDTQYF
size: NA; V: TRBV30; D: NA; J: TRBJ2-4; DNA: TGTGCCTACCAACGAGTAGCCAAAAACATTCAGTACTTC; CDR3: CAYQRVAKNIQYF
size: few; V: TRBV2; D: NA; J: TRBJ1-2; DNA: TGTGCCAGCACCGGGGGAAGCGCCAACTATGGCTACACCTTC; CDR3: CASTGGSANYGYTF
size: few; V: TRBV6-6; D: NA; J: TRBJ1-2; DNA: TGTGCCAGCAGTTACTCGTACCAATATGGCTACACCTTC; CDR3: CASSYSYQYGYTF
size: NA; V: TRBV5-1; D: NA; J: TRBJ2-3; DNA: TGCGCCAGCAGCCCTCAGTCCCCGGGGGCGGATACGCAGTATTTT; CDR3: CASSPQSPGADTQYF